This TCR beta chain was sequenced for a study of T cells in Graves' hyperthyroidism and ophthalmopathy. Study overall: Upon initial diagnosis and before any treatment, peripheral blood was collected.

What was amplified from RNA transcripts were TCR beta CDR3 regions. TCR CDR3 underwent first-round RT-PCR with the HTBI primer set. TCRdb analysed the multiplex PCR reads with MiXCR anew, one entry per CDR3 protein. The top ten clones hold roughly an eighth of a sample with fewer than 750,000 distinct CDR3 sequences, more than 12% of them seen once. Fresh peripheral blood, around 10 ml of it, supplied the PBMCs. In germline, CDR1 is SGHRS, CDR2 YFSETQ. The CDR3 covers 16 residues. The V end lost 3 bases, the J end lost 3 bases, and 15 bases lay between the germline ends. Sequences were obtained from blood. The clonotype was recovered from a woman aged 45-65 years with Graves' ophthalmopathy. This rearrangement joins TRBV5-1 to TRBJ2-2, with D perhaps being TRBD1 or TRBD2 (7 bases each). The CDR3 sequence: CASSYLQGGDTGELFF. The DNA for the CDR3 is TGCGCCAGCAGCTACCTGCAGGGGGGGGACACCGGGGAGCTGTTTTTT.